Listed below are T cell receptor beta chains from one sample, sequenced in a study of beta chain features in type 1 diabetes. Generated by immunoSEQ multiplex PCR, the TCRdb table keeps only in-frame clones and is missing some. The sample has 600,000 or so clones; over 12% are singletons. Sample: naive CD4+ T cells from blood. Every receptor here comes from a man younger than 30 with type 1 diabetes. CDR3s include the opening cysteine and the closing phenylalanine or tryptophan. Each record gives: V gene, D gene, clone size, J gene, CDR3 DNA, CDR3 protein. A D gene is named only where the DNA matches it firmly. Size tells how often a clone was seen (once, few, many) or the class of an expanded clone, and some rows leave it out.

v_call: TRBV5-6
d_call: NA
clone_size: NA
j_call: TRBJ2-5
cdr3_nt: TGTGCCAGCAGCTTGGTACGCCCGCAAGAGACCCAGTACTTC
cdr3_aa: CASSLVRPQETQYF

v_call: TRBV28
d_call: NA
clone_size: NA
j_call: TRBJ1-4
cdr3_nt: TGTGCCAGCAGTTTGTTAGGTGAAAAACTGTTTTTT
cdr3_aa: CASSLLGEKLFF

v_call: TRBV7-9
d_call: NA
clone_size: few
j_call: TRBJ1-1
cdr3_nt: TGTGCCAGCAACCTCGGGACGGCGAACACTGAAGCTTTCTTT
cdr3_aa: CASNLGTANTEAFF

v_call: TRBV6-6
d_call: NA
clone_size: NA
j_call: TRBJ2-1
cdr3_nt: TGTGCCAGCAGTTACTCGGTCACCCTCTCCTACAATGAGCAGTTCTTC
cdr3_aa: CASSYSVTLSYNEQFF

v_call: TRBV7-2
d_call: NA
clone_size: few
j_call: TRBJ2-2
cdr3_nt: TGTGCCAGCAGCTTTGATGGATTGGGCGGGGAGCTGTTTTTT
cdr3_aa: CASSFDGLGGELFF

v_call: TRBV6-5
d_call: NA
clone_size: NA
j_call: TRBJ1-4
cdr3_nt: TGTGCCAGCAGTTCCCGACAGGCTGATGAAAAACTGTTTTTT
cdr3_aa: CASSSRQADEKLFF

v_call: TRBV30
d_call: NA
clone_size: NA
j_call: TRBJ2-7
cdr3_nt: TGTGCCTGGAAGGGGCGGGGATCGCGTGATAGCTCCTACGAGCAGTACTTC
cdr3_aa: CAWKGRGSRDSSYEQYF

v_call: TRBV30
d_call: TRBD1
clone_size: once
j_call: TRBJ1-5
cdr3_nt: TGTGCCTGGAGTGAACAGGGGGCTGGGCAGCCCCAGCATTTT
cdr3_aa: CAWSEQGAGQPQHF

v_call: TRBV11-2
d_call: TRBD1
clone_size: few
j_call: TRBJ1-1
cdr3_nt: TGTGCCAGCAGCTTCCGGGACAGGGTTAATACGGACACTGAAGCTTTCTTT
cdr3_aa: CASSFRDRVNTDTEAFF

v_call: TRBV7-2
d_call: NA
clone_size: few
j_call: TRBJ2-5
cdr3_nt: TGTGCCAGCAAAGAGGGTCCGTGGGGGACGGAGACCCAGTACTTC
cdr3_aa: CASKEGPWGTETQYF

v_call: TRBV7-2
d_call: NA
clone_size: NA
j_call: TRBJ2-2
cdr3_nt: TGTGCCAGCAGCCCACAATGGGGGGGCGCGTACACCGGGGAGCTGTTTTTT
cdr3_aa: CASSPQWGGAYTGELFF

v_call: TRBV18
d_call: NA
clone_size: NA
j_call: TRBJ2-1
cdr3_nt: TGTGCCAGCTCGCCCGCAGTGCTTTACAATGAGCAGTTCTTC
cdr3_aa: CASSPAVLYNEQFF

v_call: TRBV5-4
d_call: NA
clone_size: few
j_call: TRBJ2-7
cdr3_nt: TGTGCCAGCAGCTTTTCAACGGGGCAGGGTTACGAGCAGTACTTC
cdr3_aa: CASSFSTGQGYEQYF

v_call: TRBV5-6
d_call: NA
clone_size: NA
j_call: TRBJ1-5
cdr3_nt: TGTGCCAGCAGCTTGGCAGGGGCGGGCAATCAGCCCCAGCATTTT
cdr3_aa: CASSLAGAGNQPQHF

v_call: TRBV6-4
d_call: TRBD1
clone_size: few
j_call: TRBJ1-1
cdr3_nt: TGTGCCAGCAGCGCTCAGGGGGGGAACACTGAAGCTTTCTTT
cdr3_aa: CASSAQGGNTEAFF

v_call: TRBV6-5
d_call: NA
clone_size: NA
j_call: TRBJ2-3
cdr3_nt: TGTGCCAGCAGTTACTTACTGGCCCAAGATACGCAGTATTTT
cdr3_aa: CASSYLLAQDTQYF

v_call: TRBV7-2
d_call: NA
clone_size: NA
j_call: TRBJ1-1
cdr3_nt: TGTGCCAGCAGCTTAAAGGCAGGGGATACTGAAGCTTTCTTT
cdr3_aa: CASSLKAGDTEAFF

v_call: TRBV10-3
d_call: NA
clone_size: NA
j_call: TRBJ1-2
cdr3_nt: TGTGCCATCAGTGACCTAGGGGTTGACTATGGCTACACCTTC
cdr3_aa: CAISDLGVDYGYTF

v_call: TRBV7-9
d_call: NA
clone_size: few
j_call: TRBJ1-2
cdr3_nt: TGTGCCAGCAGCTTAGTACCGGCGTACTATGGCTACACCTTC
cdr3_aa: CASSLVPAYYGYTF

v_call: TRBV7-8
d_call: TRBD2
clone_size: few
j_call: TRBJ2-2
cdr3_nt: TGTGCCAGCAGCTTACGGGGCCTAGCGGGGCGGGAGCTGTTTTTT
cdr3_aa: CASSLRGLAGRELFF

v_call: TRBV28
d_call: NA
clone_size: few
j_call: TRBJ1-3
cdr3_nt: TGTGCCAGCACCGGCTCTGGAAACACCATATATTTT
cdr3_aa: CASTGSGNTIYF

v_call: TRBV19
d_call: NA
clone_size: few
j_call: TRBJ2-1
cdr3_nt: TGTGCCAGTAGTAGAGGGGGGGCCTACAATGAGCAGTTCTTC
cdr3_aa: CASSRGGAYNEQFF

v_call: TRBV12-5
d_call: NA
clone_size: few
j_call: TRBJ2-2
cdr3_nt: TGTGCTAGTGGTTCTGACAGCGCGAACACCGGGGAGCTGTTTTTT
cdr3_aa: CASGSDSANTGELFF

v_call: TRBV7-2
d_call: NA
clone_size: once
j_call: TRBJ2-3
cdr3_nt: TGTGCCAGCAGCCGGACGTCCCAGCCAGATACGCAGTATTTT
cdr3_aa: CASSRTSQPDTQYF

v_call: TRBV23-1
d_call: NA
clone_size: NA
j_call: TRBJ1-4
cdr3_nt: TGCGCCAGCCCCCGCGTTGGGGGTAGGAGTAATGAAAAACTGTTTTTT
cdr3_aa: CASPRVGGRSNEKLFF

v_call: TRBV11-1
d_call: NA
clone_size: few
j_call: TRBJ2-3
cdr3_nt: TGTGCCAGCAGCTCTCTGGGCTCGACCACAGATACGCAGTATTTT
cdr3_aa: CASSSLGSTTDTQYF

v_call: TRBV30
d_call: TRBD1
clone_size: few
j_call: TRBJ1-1
cdr3_nt: TGTGCCTGGAGTGTACAGGGGGACACTGAAGCTTTCTTT
cdr3_aa: CAWSVQGDTEAFF

v_call: TRBV29-1
d_call: NA
clone_size: few
j_call: TRBJ2-1
cdr3_nt: TGCAGCGTTGTGAATCGGAGGGGCCCTCCGGACAATGAGCAGTTCTTC
cdr3_aa: CSVVNRRGPPDNEQFF

v_call: TRBV5-1
d_call: TRBD1
clone_size: few
j_call: TRBJ2-7
cdr3_nt: TGCGCCAGCAGCTTGGGGACCGGGACAGGGGAAGAGCAGTACTTC
cdr3_aa: CASSLGTGTGEEQYF

v_call: TRBV28
d_call: TRBD1
clone_size: NA
j_call: TRBJ1-3
cdr3_nt: TGTGCCAGCAGTTCCTCCAGGACAGGTGGAAACACCATATATTTT
cdr3_aa: CASSSSRTGGNTIYF

v_call: TRBV7-2
d_call: NA
clone_size: NA
j_call: TRBJ1-2
cdr3_nt: TGTGCCAGCAGCTTAGACTCTTACTATGGCTACACCTTC
cdr3_aa: CASSLDSYYGYTF

v_call: TRBV7-9
d_call: TRBD1
clone_size: NA
j_call: TRBJ2-3
cdr3_nt: TGTGCCAGCAGCTTTGGACCACCGGGACAGGGCATAGATACGCAGTATTTT
cdr3_aa: CASSFGPPGQGIDTQYF

v_call: TRBV27
d_call: TRBD2
clone_size: NA
j_call: TRBJ2-1
cdr3_nt: TGTGCCAGCAGTTCCCCCCATGGACTAGCGGGCCTCCACAATGAGCAGTTCTTC
cdr3_aa: CASSSPHGLAGLHNEQFF

v_call: TRBV2
d_call: NA
clone_size: few
j_call: TRBJ1-2
cdr3_nt: TGTGCCAGCAGCTCAGGGGCGTTCGGAAATGGCTACACCTTC
cdr3_aa: CASSSGAFGNGYTF